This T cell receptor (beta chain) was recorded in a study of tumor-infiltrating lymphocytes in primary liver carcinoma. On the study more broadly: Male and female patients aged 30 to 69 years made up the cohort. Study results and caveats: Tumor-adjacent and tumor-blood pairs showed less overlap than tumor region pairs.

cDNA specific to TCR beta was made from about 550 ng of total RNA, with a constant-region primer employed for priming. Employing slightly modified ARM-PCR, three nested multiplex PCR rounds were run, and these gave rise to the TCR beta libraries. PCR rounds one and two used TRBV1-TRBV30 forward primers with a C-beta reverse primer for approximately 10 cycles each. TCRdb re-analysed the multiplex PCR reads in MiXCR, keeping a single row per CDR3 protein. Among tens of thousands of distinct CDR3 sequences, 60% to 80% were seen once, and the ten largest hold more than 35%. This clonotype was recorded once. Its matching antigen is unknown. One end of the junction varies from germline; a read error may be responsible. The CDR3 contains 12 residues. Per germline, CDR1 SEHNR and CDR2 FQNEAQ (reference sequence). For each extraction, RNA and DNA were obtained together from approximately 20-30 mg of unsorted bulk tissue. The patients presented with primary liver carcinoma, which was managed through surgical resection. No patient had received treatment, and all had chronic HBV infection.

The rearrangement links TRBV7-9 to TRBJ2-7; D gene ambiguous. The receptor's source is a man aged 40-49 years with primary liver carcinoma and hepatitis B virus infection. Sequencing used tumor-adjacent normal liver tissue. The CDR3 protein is CASSLPGKELYF. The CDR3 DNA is TGTGCCAGTAGCTTGCCCGGTAAGGAGCTGTACTTT.